Shown below are 13 T cell receptor beta chains from a single sample sequenced in a study of blood T cell repertoires in COVID-19. Libraries were prepared by immunoSEQ multiplex PCR; TCRdb keeps only in-frame clonotypes and omits some of them. This table has more than 200,000 clones, around 89% appearing once. The specimen sequenced was PBMCs or T cells enriched from blood (not recorded which). The receptors here all came from a woman in her twenties or thirties who had recovered from COVID-19.

The chain joins TRBV19 to TRBJ2-7; D is perhaps TRBD2 (5 bases). V was clipped by 1 base and J by 5 bases, with 12 bases between them. The CDR3 runs 14 residues. The germline gives CDR1 LNHDA, CDR2 SQIVND (reference sequence). The CDR3 region has the DNA TGTGCCAGTAGTATAGGAGGGTTCGGGAACGAGCAGTACTTC. It is translated as CASSIGGFGNEQYF.

The chain uses TRBV24-1 and TRBJ2-5; 9 bases fit TRBD2. Unmatched junction bases numbered 7, after V lost 5 bases and J lost 4 bases. In germline, CDR1 is KGHDR, CDR2 SFDVKD. CDR3 length equals 15 residues. The CDR3 DNA reads as TGTGCCACCAGTGCCCGAGCGGGGGGAGGAGAGACCCAGTACTTC. It encodes CATSARAGGGETQYF.

The V and J genes are TRBV19 and TRBJ2-1, with D tentatively TRBD2 (7 bases). Germline-derived CDR1 and CDR2 are LNHDA and SQIVND (reference sequence). V was trimmed by 7 bases and J by 8 bases, leaving 21 bases between them. The CDR3 length is 15 residues. Written as DNA, the CDR3 is TGTGCCAGTACCCCCACAGGGAGGGCCGGCTATGAGCAGTTCTTC. Protein: CASTPTGRAGYEQFF.

This chain connects TRBV7-8 to TRBJ1-5; tentatively, D is TRBD1 (5 bases). The CDR3 runs to 15 residues. V was pared by 1 base and J by 2 bases, with 9 bases between. In germline, CDR1 is SGHVS, CDR2 FQNEAQ. CDR3 DNA: TGTGCCAGCAGCTTAGTTTTACAGGGCAATCAGCCCCAGCATTTT. Translated, it gives CASSLVLQGNQPQHF.

This chain joins TRBV2 and TRBJ2-5, with 11 bases identical to TRBD1. The CDR3 runs 15 residues. Per the germline V gene, CDR1 is SNHLY and CDR2 is FYNNEI. V was clipped by 4 bases and J by 1 base; unmatched bases: 2. The CDR3 protein is CASSGTGGPQETQYF. The CDR3 DNA reads as TGTGCCAGCAGTGGGACAGGGGGCCCCCAAGAGACCCAGTACTTC.

This sequence joins TRBV2 and TRBJ2-7; tentative D call: TRBD1 (5 bases). CDR3 size: 12 residues. With 7 bases removed from V and 4 bases from J, the gap between germline ends came to 11 bases. Germline CDR1 SNHLY, CDR2 FYNNEI. CDR3 protein: CASISGPYEQYF. DNA of the CDR3: TGTGCCAGCATATCAGGGCCGTACGAGCAGTACTTC.

The chain recombines TRBV9 with TRBJ1-5; tentatively, D is TRBD1 (5 bases). Germline CDR1 SGDLS, CDR2 YYNGEE. The CDR3 runs 15 residues. V shed 5 bases and J shed 2 bases, with 14 bases lying between them. CDR3 in amino acids: CASRPRGVGNQPQHF. CDR3 in DNA: TGTGCCAGCAGACCGCGGGGGGTCGGCAATCAGCCCCAGCATTTT.

The chain recombines TRBV15 with TRBJ1-4; TRBD1 might be the D (5 bases). The V end lost 0 bases, the J end lost 4 bases, and 21 bases lay between the germline ends. CDR1 is LNHNV, CDR2 YYDKDF, per germline (reference sequence). The CDR3 length is 19 residues. Here the CDR3 DNA reads TGTGCCACCAGCAGAGACCTTTGGACGGGGGGAGAAAGTAATGAAAAACTGTTTTTT. Residues: CATSRDLWTGGESNEKLFF. The variable domain in full, completed from reference TRBV15 and TRBJ1-4, reads DAMVIQNPRYQVTQFGKPVTLSCSQTLNHNVMYWYQQKSSQAPKLLFHYYDKDFNNEADTPDNFQSRRPNTSFCFLDIRSPGLGDTAMYLCATSRDLWTGGESNEKLFFGSGTQLSVL.

This rearrangement joins TRBV28 to TRBJ1-2, with a tentative D call TRBD1 (6 bases). The CDR3 loop spans 15 amino acids. V lost 5 bases to trimming and J lost 4 bases, with 17 bases between them. Germline V gene data show CDR1 as MDHEN and CDR2 as SYDVKM. CDR3 loop: CASSNTGSPSYGYTF. The CDR3 DNA reads TGTGCCAGCAGTAATACAGGGTCGCCTAGCTATGGCTACACCTTC.

The V and J genes are TRBV4-1 and TRBJ2-3, with 7 bases fitting TRBD2. The germline gives CDR1 MGHRA, CDR2 YSYEKL. V lost 1 base and J lost 0; bases outside the gene matches: 7. CDR3 size: 17 residues. CDR3 residues: CASSQVPLAASTDTQYF. CDR3 bases: TGCGCCAGCAGCCAAGTTCCTCTAGCGGCAAGCACAGATACGCAGTATTTT.

The V call is TRBV9, the J call TRBJ1-2, with D perhaps matching TRBD1 (6 bases). This CDR3 comprises 16 residues. CDR1 SGDLS and CDR2 YYNGEE come from the germline V gene. The V end lost 3 bases, the J end lost 3 bases, and 18 bases lay between the germline ends. The CDR3 DNA reads TGTGCCAGCAGCGCGAGACAGGCGTTCACACACTATGGCTACACCTTC. It specifies CASSARQAFTHYGYTF.

The rearrangement joins TRBV19 to TRBJ2-1, with D perhaps TRBD2 (6 bases). The CDR3 runs to 12 residues. Trimming removed 8 bases at V and 8 bases at J, with 13 bases between. Germline assignment: CDR1 LNHDA and CDR2 SQIVND (reference sequence). CDR3 sequence reads: CASLGGADEQFF. CDR3 coding DNA: TGTGCCAGTTTGGGCGGGGCTGATGAGCAGTTCTTC. Variable domain in full (rest from reference TRBV19 and TRBJ2-1): DGGITQSPKYLFRKEGQNVTLSCEQNLNHDAMYWYRQDPGQGLRLIYYSQIVNDFQKGDIAEGYSVSREKKESFPLTVTSAQKNPTAFYLCASLGGADEQFFGPGTRLTVL.

The rearrangement joins TRBV7-3 to TRBJ2-3; D possibly corresponds to TRBD1 (7 bases). Germline loops: CDR1 SGHTA, CDR2 FQGTGA. V was pared by 3 bases and J by 4 bases, with 11 bases between. This CDR3 is 14 amino acids long. The CDR3 is CASSFTGEADTQYF. The CDR3 DNA reads TGTGCCAGCAGCTTCACAGGGGAGGCAGATACGCAGTATTTT.